These 15 T cell receptor beta chains share one sample of origin, sequenced in a study of spatial heterogeneity in lung cancer. Regarding the study as a whole: Tumor mutation count correlated with how many alpha and beta TCRs expanded intratumorally.

Stated time point: sample taken at primary tumor resection. TCRdb processed the 5' RACE reads anew with MiXCR; each CDR3 protein has one entry. Of about 100,000 distinct CDR3 sequences in the sample, 4.4% were seen once. These TCRs are of unknown antigen specificity. The starting material was lung tumor tissue, obtained at surgery. The receptors were gathered from a male donor with early-stage non-small cell lung cancer.

This clonotype was recorded many times. V is TRBV11-3 and J is TRBJ1-6; tentative D call: TRBD1 (6 bases). The V gene lost 5 bases and the J gene lost 9 bases, with 11 bases spanning the gap. This CDR3 has 13 residues. CDR1 and CDR2 (germline): SGHNT, YENEEA. The CDR3 nucleotides read TGTGCCAGCAGCCTCGACAGGAGTTCACCCCTCCACTTT. Encoded protein: CASSLDRSSPLHF.

This clonotype occurred many times. The rearrangement uses TRBV28 and TRBJ2-7; the match to TRBD1 covers 8 bases. This CDR3 region has 14 residues. The V gene's germline CDR1 is MDHEN and CDR2 SYDVKM. With 3 bases clipped from V and 6 bases from J, the junction kept 7 bases outside the gene matches. CDR3 protein: CASSFRQGISEQYF. The DNA for the CDR3 is TGTGCCAGCAGTTTCAGACAGGGGATCAGCGAGCAGTACTTC.

There are many counts of this clonotype. This chain connects TRBV3-1 to TRBJ2-1; 8 bases map to TRBD2. The CDR3 is made up of 16 amino acids. CDR1 LGHDT and CDR2 YNNKEL come from the germline V gene (reference sequence). V was pared by 4 bases and J by 4 bases, with 9 bases of the junction left unmatched. DNA of the CDR3: TGTGCCAGCAGCCCAACACTAGCGGACACTTACAATGAGCAGTTCTTC. This codes for CASSPTLADTYNEQFF.

This clonotype was recorded many times. This chain connects TRBV29-1 to TRBJ2-3; a possible D gene is TRBD2 (6 bases). The V end was cut by 0 bases, the J end by 0 bases, with 13 bases between. Germline V gene lookup returns CDR1 SQVTM and CDR2 ANQGSEA. The CDR3 length is 16 residues. The CDR3 DNA reads TGCAGCGTTGAAGATCTTGGGGGGTCTAGCACAGATACGCAGTATTTT. Translation: CSVEDLGGSSTDTQYF.

This clonotype occurred many times. The genes are TRBV7-8 and TRBJ2-3, with a tentative D call TRBD2 (6 bases). V was shortened by 3 bases and J by 2 bases, with 15 bases between the two germline ends. This CDR3 contains 16 residues. In germline, CDR1 is SGHVS, CDR2 FQNEAQ. In DNA, the CDR3 is TGTGCCAGCAGCTTTGGGTTCGGGGGACCCACAGATACGCAGTATTTT. As protein: CASSFGFGGPTDTQYF.

At least ten counts were recorded for this clonotype. The chain recombines TRBV5-1 with TRBJ1-6; 12 nucleotides line up with TRBD1. The CDR3 contains 17 residues. The V and J ends lost 1 base and 8 bases, in that order; junction bases with no gene match: 7. Germline V gene data show CDR1 as SGHRS and CDR2 as YFSETQ. The CDR3 nucleotides read TGCGCCAGCAGCTTGACCGGGACAGGGGGCTCAGATTCACCCCTCCACTTT. This gives the protein CASSLTGTGGSDSPLHF. The full variable domain, rest sourced from reference TRBV5-1 and TRBJ1-6, is KAGVTQTPRYLIKTRGQQVTLSCSPISGHRSVSWYQQTPGQGLQFLFEYFSETQRNKGNFPGRFSGRQFSNSRSEMNVSTLELGDSALYLCASSLTGTGGSDSPLHFGNGTRLTVT.

This clonotype was observed at least ten times. The rearrangement joins TRBV15 to TRBJ2-5, with no clear D. Germline V gene lookup returns CDR1 LNHNV and CDR2 YYDKDF (reference sequence). CDR3 size: 15 residues. V was pared by 0 bases and J by 4 bases, with 12 bases between. In DNA, the CDR3 is TGTGCCACCAGCAGAGATCAGGAGCCCCCAGAGACCCAGTACTTC. Residues: CATSRDQEPPETQYF.

The sample holds many counts of this clonotype. The J gene is TRBJ1-1, the V gene TRBV5-1, with D possibly matching TRBD1 (5 bases). CDR1 and CDR2 (germline): SGHRS, YFSETQ. The CDR3 is made up of 15 amino acids. The V end was cut by 4 bases, the J end by 4 bases, with 17 bases between. DNA of the CDR3: TGCGCCAGCAGCCCACACAGGACCGATGGCACTGAAGCTTTCTTT. This sequence encodes CASSPHRTDGTEAFF.

This clonotype was counted ten times or more. This sequence joins TRBV4-1 and TRBJ1-1; 10 bases agree with TRBD1. Germline V gene lookup returns CDR1 MGHRA and CDR2 YSYEKL. The CDR3 has 15 amino acids. The V segment lost 2 bases and the J segment 7 bases; nucleotides outside the gene matches: 7. The CDR3 region has the DNA TGCGCCAGCAGCCAACCCGGGACAGGGGTGGGTGAAGCTTTCTTT. It encodes CASSQPGTGVGEAFF.

At least ten counts were recorded for this clonotype. This chain joins TRBV20-1 and TRBJ1-6; D is undetermined. This CDR3 region has 14 residues. The germline V gene encodes CDR1 DFQATT and CDR2 SNEGSKA (reference sequence). V lost 3 bases, J lost 6 bases, and 12 bases lay in between. CDR3 nucleotides: TGCAGTGCTAGGGGTTTAGTGATTAATTCACCCCTCCACTTT. This gives the protein CSARGLVINSPLHF.

This clonotype occurred many times. This sequence joins TRBV7-8 and TRBJ2-5; D not resolved. The germline V and J ends were trimmed by 4 bases and 7 bases, with 10 bases remaining between them. The germline V gene encodes CDR1 SGHVS and CDR2 FQNEAQ. The CDR3 contains 12 residues. The CDR3 DNA reads TGTGCCAGCAGCTCGTACTACTCGACCCAGTACTTC. Its protein is CASSSYYSTQYF.

This clonotype was found many times. The chain has TRBV6-1 and TRBJ1-2; D gene unclear. Trimming left V 2 bases short and J 3 bases short, with 10 bases between. The CDR3 is 14 amino acids. The V gene's germline CDR1 is MNHNS and CDR2 SASEGT. The CDR3 reads CASSEPLNDYGYTF. CDR3 sequence (DNA): TGTGCCAGCAGTGAACCACTGAACGACTATGGCTACACCTTC.

In this sample, this clonotype turned up many times. The chain links TRBV2 to TRBJ2-2; possibly TRBD1 for D (5 bases). Trimming cost V 7 bases and J 5 bases, with 11 bases left between them. The CDR3 has 13 residues. Germline CDR1 reads SNHLY; CDR2 reads FYNNEI. The CDR3 coding sequence is TGTGCCAGCAACCCAGGGCGGACCGGGGAGCTGTTTTTT. As protein: CASNPGRTGELFF.

This clonotype was seen many times. The chain carries TRBV28 and TRBJ1-3; perhaps TRBD1 as D (5 bases). This CDR3 contains 14 residues. Germline V gene sequence: CDR1 MDHEN, CDR2 SYDVKM. Trimming pared 4 bases from V and 6 bases from J, leaving 13 bases between. CDR3 loop: CASSSTQVQNTIYF. CDR3 bases: TGTGCCAGCAGTTCTACACAGGTTCAAAACACCATATATTTT.

This clonotype has ten or more counts. The chain links TRBV7-9 to TRBJ2-1; possible D gene TRBD2, 6 bases. The CDR3 spans 15 residues. Germline V gene lookup returns CDR1 SEHNR and CDR2 FQNEAQ (reference sequence). V lost 7 bases and J 3 bases, leaving 16 bases between the germline ends. This chain's CDR3 is CASTDSGEFYNEQFF. CDR3 DNA sequence: TGTGCCAGCACCGACTCGGGGGAGTTCTACAATGAGCAGTTCTTC.